The 7 T cell receptor beta chains presented below share a single source sample, sequenced in a study of memory CD4+ T cells and cytomegalovirus serostatus. The sort gate was single viable CD3+CD4+CD8-CD45RO+ cells for memory CD4+ T cells. The table came from immunoSEQ multiplex PCR; TCRdb's copy has only in-frame clones and leaves some out. The top ten clones hold around 0.99% of a sample with under 50,000 clones, roughly 78% of them seen once. What was sequenced was memory CD4+ T cells from blood. Every receptor here comes from an adult in good health and CMV-seronegative.

The chain recombines TRBV6-5 with TRBJ1-2; no firm D call. Per the germline V gene, CDR1 is MNHEY and CDR2 is SVGAGI. The CDR3 runs to 14 residues. Trimming pared 2 bases from V and 1 base from J, leaving 8 bases between. CDR3 protein: CASSYDRFNYGYTF. The CDR3, as DNA: TGTGCCAGCAGTTACGATCGGTTTAACTATGGCTACACCTTC.

The rearrangement links TRBV6-1 to TRBJ1-6; TRBD1 is a possible D gene (5 bases). Trimming left V 2 bases short and J 5 bases short, with 10 bases between. Germline lookup yields CDR1 MNHNS and CDR2 SASEGT. CDR3 length: 15 residues. CDR3 in DNA: TGTGCCAGCAGTGAAAGAGGGGAGAATAATTCACCCCTCCACTTT. Protein product: CASSERGENNSPLHF.

The rearrangement joins TRBV6-1 to TRBJ2-7; weak D call: TRBD1 (6 bases). Germline CDR1 and CDR2: MNHNS and SASEGT. With 7 bases removed from V and 6 bases from J, the gap between germline ends came to 7 bases. This CDR3 is built from 10 residues. CDR3 residues: CASIGGEQYF. For the CDR3, the DNA is TGTGCCAGCATAGGGGGCGAGCAGTACTTC.

In this sample, this clone turned up a few times. The CDR3 loop reads CASSPKGPNEQYF. The CDR3 DNA is TGTGCCAGCTCACCTAAGGGGCCGAACGAGCAGTACTTC. This chain connects TRBV18 to TRBJ2-7, with a weak D call TRBD1 (5 bases). The CDR3 covers 13 residues. The germline V and J ends were trimmed by 3 bases and 5 bases, with 11 bases remaining between them. CDR1 and CDR2 from the germline V gene are KGHSH and LQKENI.

The genes are TRBV11-3 and TRBJ2-3; D not certain. Per germline, CDR1 SGHNT and CDR2 YENEEA. Between the trimmed V and J ends, which lost 2 bases and 1 base, there was a span of 4 bases. The CDR3 is 13 residues long. CDR3 protein: CASSLHGTDTQYF. DNA for the CDR3: TGTGCCAGCAGCTTACACGGCACAGATACGCAGTATTTT.

This sequence joins TRBV14 and TRBJ2-7; TRBD2 matches at 7 bases. Unmatched junction bases numbered 21, after V lost 7 bases and J lost 9 bases. The CDR3 extends over 16 amino acids. Germline CDR1 SGHDN, CDR2 FVKESK. The CDR3 DNA is TGTGCCAGCACCGAAACGGGGGGAGCCCCAAGGGCCCCGCAGTACTTC. Its translation: CASTETGGAPRAPQYF.

The chain carries TRBV6-1 and TRBJ1-5, with 9 positions matching TRBD1. The CDR3 totals 15 residues. With V trimmed by 7 bases and J by 6 bases, 10 bases remained unmatched. Germline CDR1 is MNHNS and CDR2 is SASEGT. CDR3 in amino acids: CASIFSGTGFQPQHF. In DNA form, the CDR3 reads TGTGCCAGCATTTTCTCCGGGACAGGGTTTCAGCCCCAGCATTTT.